The clone carrying this T cell receptor (beta chain) was recorded many times. Trimming shortened V by 2 bases and J by 0 bases, and 8 bases separated the two germline ends. This CDR3 spans 15 amino acids. In germline, CDR1 is MNHNY, CDR2 SVGAGI (reference sequence). The time point was: patch test 2, 6 weeks after DPC sensitization. Treatment noted: therapeutic diphenylcyclopropenone sensitization with weekly scalp DPC. This sample was taken from a study of human T cells and chemical hapten exposure. TCRdb called the RACE reads again in MiXCR, with one record for every CDR3 protein. The repertoire holds fewer than 90,000 distinct CDR3 sequences, with less than 8.5% as singletons.

This chain joins TRBV6-6 and TRBJ1-5, with D unresolved. The sequence derives from a woman aged 25 to 45 with alopecia areata. Some clones in this sample may be carry-over from other donors' samples. The source material was whole blood, sampled in connection with sensitization to the hapten diphenylcyclopropenone (DPC). The CDR3 reads CASSYDTYSNQPQHF. CDR3 bases: TGTGCCAGCAGTTACGACACGTATAGCAATCAGCCCCAGCATTTT.